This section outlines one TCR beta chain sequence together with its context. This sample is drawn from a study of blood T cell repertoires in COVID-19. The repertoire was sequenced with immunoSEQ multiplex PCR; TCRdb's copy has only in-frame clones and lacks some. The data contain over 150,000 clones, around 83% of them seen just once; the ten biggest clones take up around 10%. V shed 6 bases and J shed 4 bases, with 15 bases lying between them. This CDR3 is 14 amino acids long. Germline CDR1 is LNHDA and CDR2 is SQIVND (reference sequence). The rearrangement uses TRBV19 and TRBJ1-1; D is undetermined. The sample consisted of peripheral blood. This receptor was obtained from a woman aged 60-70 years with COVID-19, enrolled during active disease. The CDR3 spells CASSPYGFGTEAFF. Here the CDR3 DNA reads TGTGCCAGTAGCCCCTACGGGTTCGGCACTGAAGCTTTCTTT.